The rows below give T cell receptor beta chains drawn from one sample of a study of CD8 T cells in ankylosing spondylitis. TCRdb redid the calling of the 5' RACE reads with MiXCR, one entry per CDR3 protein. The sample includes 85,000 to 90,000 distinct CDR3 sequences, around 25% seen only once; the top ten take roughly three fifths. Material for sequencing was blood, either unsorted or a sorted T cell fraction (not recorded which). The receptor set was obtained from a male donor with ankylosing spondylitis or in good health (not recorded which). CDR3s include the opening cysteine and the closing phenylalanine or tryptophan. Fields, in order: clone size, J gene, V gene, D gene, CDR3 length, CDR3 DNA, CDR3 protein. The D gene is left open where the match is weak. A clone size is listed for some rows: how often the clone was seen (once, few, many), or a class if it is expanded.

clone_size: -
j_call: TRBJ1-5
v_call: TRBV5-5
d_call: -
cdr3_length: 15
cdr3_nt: TGTGCCAGCAGCGCGACAGGAGGAAACAATCAGCCCCAGCATTTT
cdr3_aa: CASSATGGNNQPQHF

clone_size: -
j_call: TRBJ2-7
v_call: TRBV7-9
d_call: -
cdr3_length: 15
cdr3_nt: TGTGCCAGCAGCTTAAACCATCTGTCGGGCTACGAGCAGTACTTC
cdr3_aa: CASSLNHLSGYEQYF

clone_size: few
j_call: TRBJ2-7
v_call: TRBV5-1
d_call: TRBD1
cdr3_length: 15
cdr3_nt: TGCGCCAGCAGCCCAACCGGGACAGGGGTTTCCGAGCAGTACTTC
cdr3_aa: CASSPTGTGVSEQYF

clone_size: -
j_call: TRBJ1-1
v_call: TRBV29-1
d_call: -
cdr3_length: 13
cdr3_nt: TGCAGCGTCGAACCCAGGGGCAACACTGAAGCTTTCTTT
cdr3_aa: CSVEPRGNTEAFF

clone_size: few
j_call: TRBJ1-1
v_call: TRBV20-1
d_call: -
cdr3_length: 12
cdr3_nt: TGCAGTGCTAGAGGATTTAACCCTGAAGCTTTCTTT
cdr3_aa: CSARGFNPEAFF

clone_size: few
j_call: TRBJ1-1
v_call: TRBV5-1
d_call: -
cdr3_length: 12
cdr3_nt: TGCGCCAGCAGCTTTGGGGAAAGAGAAGCTTTCTTT
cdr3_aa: CASSFGEREAFF

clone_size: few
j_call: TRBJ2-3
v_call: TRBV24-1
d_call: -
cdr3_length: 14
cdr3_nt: TGTGCCACCAGTGATTCGACAGTTACAGATACGCAGTATTTT
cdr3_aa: CATSDSTVTDTQYF

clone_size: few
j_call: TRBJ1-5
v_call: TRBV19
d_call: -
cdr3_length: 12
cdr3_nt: TGTGCCAGCCGGGGTCCTAATCAGCCCCAGCATTTT
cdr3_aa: CASRGPNQPQHF

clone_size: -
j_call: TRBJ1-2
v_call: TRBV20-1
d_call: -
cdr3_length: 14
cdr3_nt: TGCAGTGCTCCCGAAGGGCATTCTAACTATGGCTACACCTTC
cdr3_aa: CSAPEGHSNYGYTF

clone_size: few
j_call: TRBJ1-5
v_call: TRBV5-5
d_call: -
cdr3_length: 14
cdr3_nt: TGTGCCAGCAGCTTGGGATGGGCGAATCAGCCCCAGCATTTT
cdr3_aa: CASSLGWANQPQHF

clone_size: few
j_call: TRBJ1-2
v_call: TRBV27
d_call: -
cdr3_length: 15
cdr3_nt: TGTGCCAGCAGTCCCTACCGACAAGGGGACTATGGCTACACCTTC
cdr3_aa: CASSPYRQGDYGYTF

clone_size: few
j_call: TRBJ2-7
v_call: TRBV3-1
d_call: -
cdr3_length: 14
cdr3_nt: TGTGCCAGCAGCCAACCGGGGTTTGGCAGCGAGCAGTACTTC
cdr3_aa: CASSQPGFGSEQYF

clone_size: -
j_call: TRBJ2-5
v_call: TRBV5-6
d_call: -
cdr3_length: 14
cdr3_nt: TGTGCCAGCAGCTTGGCCGGCAGTCTTGAGACCCAGTACTTC
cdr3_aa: CASSLAGSLETQYF

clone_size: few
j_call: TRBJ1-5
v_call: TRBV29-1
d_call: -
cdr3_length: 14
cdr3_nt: TGCAGCGTTGAAGTTGGGGGGGATAATCAGCCCCAGCATTTT
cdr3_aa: CSVEVGGDNQPQHF

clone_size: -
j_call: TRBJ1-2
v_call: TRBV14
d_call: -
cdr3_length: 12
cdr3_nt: TGTGCCAGCAGCGAACAGGGACATGGCTACACCTTC
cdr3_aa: CASSEQGHGYTF

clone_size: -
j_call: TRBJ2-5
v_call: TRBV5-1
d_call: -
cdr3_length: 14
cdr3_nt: TGCGCCAGCAGCTTGGCAGCGCGGCAAGAGACCCAGTACTTC
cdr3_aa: CASSLAARQETQYF

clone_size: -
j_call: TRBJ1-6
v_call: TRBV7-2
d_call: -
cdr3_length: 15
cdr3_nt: TGTGCCAGCAGACCCGGGCCGGGGAAGGAATCACCCCTCCACTTT
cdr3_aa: CASRPGPGKESPLHF

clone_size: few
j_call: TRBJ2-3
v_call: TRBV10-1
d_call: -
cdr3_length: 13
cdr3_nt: TGCGCCAGTGGGCCTTCTAGCACAGATACGCAGTATTTT
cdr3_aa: CASGPSSTDTQYF

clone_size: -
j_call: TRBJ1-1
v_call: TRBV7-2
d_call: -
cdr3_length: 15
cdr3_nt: TGTGCCAGCAGCTCTGACACCGGGGGTGGAACTGAAGCTTTCTTT
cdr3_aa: CASSSDTGGGTEAFF

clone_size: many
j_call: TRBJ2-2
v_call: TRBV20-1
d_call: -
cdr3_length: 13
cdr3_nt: TGCAGTGCTACCGGGATTAACACCGGGGAGCTGTTTTTT
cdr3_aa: CSATGINTGELFF

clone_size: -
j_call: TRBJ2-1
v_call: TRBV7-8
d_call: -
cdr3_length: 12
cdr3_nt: TGTGCCAGCAGCTTAGTAGGGGTCGAGCAGTTCTTC
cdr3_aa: CASSLVGVEQFF

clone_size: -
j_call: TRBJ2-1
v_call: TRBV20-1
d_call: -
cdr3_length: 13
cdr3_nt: TGCAGTGCTATTCTGCCGCCATCAAATGAGCAGTTCTTC
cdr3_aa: CSAILPPSNEQFF

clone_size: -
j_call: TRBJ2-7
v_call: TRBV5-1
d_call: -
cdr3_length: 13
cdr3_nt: TGCGCCAGCAGCCTGGACGGGAACTACGAGCAGTACTTC
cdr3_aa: CASSLDGNYEQYF

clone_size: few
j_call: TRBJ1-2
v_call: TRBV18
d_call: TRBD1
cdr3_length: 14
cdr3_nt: TGTGCCAGCTCAGCGACAGGGTCCGACTATGGCTACACCTTC
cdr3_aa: CASSATGSDYGYTF

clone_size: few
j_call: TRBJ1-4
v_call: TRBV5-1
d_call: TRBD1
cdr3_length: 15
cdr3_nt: TGCGCCAGCAGCACGGACAGGGCCGCTAATGAAAAACTGTTTTTT
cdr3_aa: CASSTDRAANEKLFF

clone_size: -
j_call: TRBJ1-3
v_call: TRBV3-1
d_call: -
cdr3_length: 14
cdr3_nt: TGTGCCAGCAGCCACACAGGGACTGGAAACACCATATATTTT
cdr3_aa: CASSHTGTGNTIYF

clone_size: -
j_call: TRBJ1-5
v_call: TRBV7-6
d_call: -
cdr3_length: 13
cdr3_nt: TGTGCCAGCAGCTTGGGCCTTTTTCAGCCCCAGCATTTT
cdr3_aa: CASSLGLFQPQHF

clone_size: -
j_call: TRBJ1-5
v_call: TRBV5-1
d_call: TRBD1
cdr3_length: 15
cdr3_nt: TGCGCCAGCAGCTTACAGGGGTATAGCAATCAGCCCCAGCATTTT
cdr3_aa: CASSLQGYSNQPQHF

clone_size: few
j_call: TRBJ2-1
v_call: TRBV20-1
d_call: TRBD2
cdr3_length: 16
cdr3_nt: TGCAGTGCTAGAGTAACGGCGGGAGGGATATACAATGAGCAGTTCTTC
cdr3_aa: CSARVTAGGIYNEQFF

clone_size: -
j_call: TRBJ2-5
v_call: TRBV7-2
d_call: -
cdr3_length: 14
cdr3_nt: TGTGCCAGCAGCTTATCAAACGGCATGGAGACCCAGTACTTC
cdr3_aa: CASSLSNGMETQYF

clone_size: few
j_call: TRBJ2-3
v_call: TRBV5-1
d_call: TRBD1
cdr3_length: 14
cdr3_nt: TGCGCCAGCAGGTCGCAGGGGGGCACAGATACGCAGTATTTT
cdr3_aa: CASRSQGGTDTQYF

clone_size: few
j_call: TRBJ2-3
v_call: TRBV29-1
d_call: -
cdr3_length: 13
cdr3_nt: TGCAGCGTTGGAGGAATAGGATCGGATACGCAGTATTTT
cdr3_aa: CSVGGIGSDTQYF

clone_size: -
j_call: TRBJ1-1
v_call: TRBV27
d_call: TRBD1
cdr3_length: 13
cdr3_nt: TGTGCCAGCAGTTTAAGCGGACAGGGATTTGCTTTCTTT
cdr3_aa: CASSLSGQGFAFF

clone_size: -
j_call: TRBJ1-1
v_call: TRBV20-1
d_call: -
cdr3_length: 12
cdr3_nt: TGCAGTGCGACAGACAGGAGCACTGAAGCTTTCTTT
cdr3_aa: CSATDRSTEAFF

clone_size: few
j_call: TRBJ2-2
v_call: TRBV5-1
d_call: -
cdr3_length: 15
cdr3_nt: TGCGCCAGCAGCTTGTGGACAGAGAACACCGGGGAGCTGTTTTTT
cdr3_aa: CASSLWTENTGELFF

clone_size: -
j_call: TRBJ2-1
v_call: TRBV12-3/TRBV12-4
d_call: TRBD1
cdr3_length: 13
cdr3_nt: TGTGCCAGCAGGGGACAGGGGGGGAATGAGCAGTTCTTC
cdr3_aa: CASRGQGGNEQFF

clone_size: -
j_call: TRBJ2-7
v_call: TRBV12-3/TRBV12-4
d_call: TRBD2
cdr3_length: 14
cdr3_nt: TGTGCCAGCCGTCGGGGCGGGAGCTCCTACGAGCAGTACTTC
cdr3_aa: CASRRGGSSYEQYF

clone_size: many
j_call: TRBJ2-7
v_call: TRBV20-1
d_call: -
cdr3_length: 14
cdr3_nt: TGCAGTGCTAAAGAGGGGGAGGGCTTCTACGAGCAGTACTTC
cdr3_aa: CSAKEGEGFYEQYF

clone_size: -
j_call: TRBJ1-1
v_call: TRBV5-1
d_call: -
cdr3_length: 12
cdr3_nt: TGCGCCAGCAGCCCAACAGGATCTGAAGCTTTCTTT
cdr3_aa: CASSPTGSEAFF

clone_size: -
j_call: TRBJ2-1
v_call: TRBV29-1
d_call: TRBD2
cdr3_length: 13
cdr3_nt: TGCAGCGTCGCTAGCGGGGGGGGGAATGAGCAGTTCTTC
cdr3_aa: CSVASGGGNEQFF

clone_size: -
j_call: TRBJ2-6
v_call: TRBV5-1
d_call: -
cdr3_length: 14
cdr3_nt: TGCGCCAGCAGCCCCCAGTCTGGGGCCAACGTCCTGACTTTC
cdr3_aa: CASSPQSGANVLTF

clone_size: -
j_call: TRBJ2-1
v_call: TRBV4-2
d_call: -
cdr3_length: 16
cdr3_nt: TGTGCCAGCAGCCCCGTAGGGGAGCCGCTAAACAATGAGCAGTTCTTC
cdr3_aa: CASSPVGEPLNNEQFF

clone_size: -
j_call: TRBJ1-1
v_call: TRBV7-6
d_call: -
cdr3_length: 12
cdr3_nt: TGTGCCAGCAGCCCAGGGGAAACTGAAGCTTTCTTT
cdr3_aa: CASSPGETEAFF

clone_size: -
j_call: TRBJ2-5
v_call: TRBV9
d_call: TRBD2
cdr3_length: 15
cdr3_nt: TGTGCCAGCAGCGTAGCTAGCGGGATACAAGAGACCCAGTACTTC
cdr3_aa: CASSVASGIQETQYF

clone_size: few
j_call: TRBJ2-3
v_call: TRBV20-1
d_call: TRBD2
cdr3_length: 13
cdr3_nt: TGCAGTGCCGCCCTAGCGGGCACAGATACGCAGTATTTT
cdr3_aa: CSAALAGTDTQYF

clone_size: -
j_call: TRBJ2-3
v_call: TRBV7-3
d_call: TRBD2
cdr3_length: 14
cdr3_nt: TGTGCCAGCAGCTTAGCGGGAGCCACAGATACGCAGTATTTT
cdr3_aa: CASSLAGATDTQYF

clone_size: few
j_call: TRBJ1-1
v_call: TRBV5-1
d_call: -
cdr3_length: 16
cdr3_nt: TGCGCCAGCAGCTTGGGGTTAGCAGGGGTGAACACTGAAGCTTTCTTT
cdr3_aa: CASSLGLAGVNTEAFF

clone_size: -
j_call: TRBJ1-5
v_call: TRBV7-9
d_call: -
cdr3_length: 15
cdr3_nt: TGTGCCAGCAGCCTCTCGGGGTGGCGCAATCAGCCCCAGCATTTT
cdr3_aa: CASSLSGWRNQPQHF

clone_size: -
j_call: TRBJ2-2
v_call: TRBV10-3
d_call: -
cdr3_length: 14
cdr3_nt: TGTGCCATCCGGGACCAGGGGAACACCGGGGAGCTGTTTTTT
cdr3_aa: CAIRDQGNTGELFF

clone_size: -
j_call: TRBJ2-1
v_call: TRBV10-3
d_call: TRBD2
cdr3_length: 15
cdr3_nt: TGTGCCATCAGTGGGACTAGCGGGAGATCGAATGAGCAGTTCTTC
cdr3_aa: CAISGTSGRSNEQFF